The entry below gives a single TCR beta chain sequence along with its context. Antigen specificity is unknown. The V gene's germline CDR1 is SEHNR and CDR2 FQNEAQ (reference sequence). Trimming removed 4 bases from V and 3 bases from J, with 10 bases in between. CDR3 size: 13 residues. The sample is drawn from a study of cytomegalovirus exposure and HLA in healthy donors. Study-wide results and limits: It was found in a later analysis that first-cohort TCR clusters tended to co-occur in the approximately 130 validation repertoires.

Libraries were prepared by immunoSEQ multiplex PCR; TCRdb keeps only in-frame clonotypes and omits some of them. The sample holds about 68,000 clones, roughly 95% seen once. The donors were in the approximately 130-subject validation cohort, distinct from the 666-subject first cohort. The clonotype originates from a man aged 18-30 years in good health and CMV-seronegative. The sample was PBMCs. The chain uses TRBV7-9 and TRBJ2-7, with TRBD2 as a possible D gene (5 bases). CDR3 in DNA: TGTGCCAGCAGCTCCGGGATCCTCTACGAGCAGTACTTC. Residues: CASSSGILYEQYF.